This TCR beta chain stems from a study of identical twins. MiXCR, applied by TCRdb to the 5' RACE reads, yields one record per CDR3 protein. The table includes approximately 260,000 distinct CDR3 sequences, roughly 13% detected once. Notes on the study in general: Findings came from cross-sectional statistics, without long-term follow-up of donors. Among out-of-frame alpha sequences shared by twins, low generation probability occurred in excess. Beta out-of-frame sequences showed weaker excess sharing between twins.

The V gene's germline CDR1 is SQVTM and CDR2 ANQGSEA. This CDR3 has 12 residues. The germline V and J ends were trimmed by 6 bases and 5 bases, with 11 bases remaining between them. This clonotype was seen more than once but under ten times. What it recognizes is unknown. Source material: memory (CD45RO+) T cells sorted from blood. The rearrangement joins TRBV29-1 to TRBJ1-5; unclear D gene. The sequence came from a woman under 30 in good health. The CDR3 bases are TGCAGCGTAGCCCAGGACGATCAGCCCCAGCATTTT. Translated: CSVAQDDQPQHF.